These T cell receptor beta chains were read from a single sample in a study of blood T cells in healthy people across ages. MiXCR, run by TCRdb on the 5' RACE reads, gives a single entry per CDR3 protein. There are roughly 1 million distinct CDR3 sequences in the sample; under 30% occur only once, and around 0.75% lies in the top ten. This sample was shared with a second study, whose subject was T cells of mothers and their children.

The sample consisted of blood. These receptors were taken from a girl aged 2 to 9 in good health. CDR3s include the opening cysteine and the closing phenylalanine or tryptophan. The order of the fields is D gene, J gene, clone size, V gene, CDR3 protein, CDR3 DNA. The D gene is left open where the match is weak. Expanded clones are given a class, and other clones once, few, many or no size at all.

.	TRBJ2-1	.	TRBV7-9	CASSVHYNEQFF	TGTGCCAGCAGCGTCCACTACAATGAGCAGTTCTTC
.	TRBJ1-2	.	TRBV27	CASSSSGKPNYGYTF	TGTGCCAGCAGTTCGTCGGGGAAACCTAACTATGGCTACACCTTC
.	TRBJ2-1	.	TRBV7-9	CASSPFPHGYNEQFF	TGTGCCAGCAGCCCATTTCCACACGGATACAATGAGCAGTTCTTC
.	TRBJ1-2	.	TRBV7-3	CAGSLTEGQSYTF	TGTGCCGGCAGCTTAACGGAGGGCCAGTCCTACACCTTC
.	TRBJ2-5	once	TRBV19	CASSQGRAVRETQYF	TGTGCCAGTAGTCAGGGCAGGGCGGTCAGAGAGACCCAGTACTTC
.	TRBJ2-2	.	TRBV18	CASWWGTNTGELFF	TGTGCCAGCTGGTGGGGTACGAACACCGGGGAGCTGTTTTTT
.	TRBJ2-7	.	TRBV7-8	CASSSYKEYEQYF	TGTGCCAGCAGCTCATACAAGGAGTACGAGCAGTACTTC
TRBD1	TRBJ2-6	.	TRBV7-8	CASSLDRGRSGANVLTF	TGTGCCAGCAGCTTAGACAGGGGGCGATCTGGGGCCAACGTCCTGACTTTC
.	TRBJ1-1	.	TRBV6-5	CASSIAGNTEAFF	TGTGCCAGCTCGATTGCAGGGAACACTGAAGCTTTCTTT
TRBD2	TRBJ2-1	.	TRBV27	CASTLAGGGNEQFF	TGTGCCAGCACCTTAGCGGGAGGAGGCAATGAGCAGTTCTTC
.	TRBJ2-2	once	TRBV19	CASPTPWGETGEPFF	TGTGCCAGCCCCACACCGTGGGGGGAGACCGGGGAGCCGTTTTTT
TRBD2	TRBJ2-3	few	TRBV10-3	CAIKLAGIGDTQYF	TGTGCCATCAAATTAGCGGGAATCGGAGATACGCAGTATTTT